This TCR beta chain comes out of a study of memory CD4+ T cells and cytomegalovirus serostatus. About the research overall: Healthy Belgian adult donors included about nine CMV-positive and some 25 CMV-negative people.

The sort gate was single viable CD3+CD4+CD8-CD45RO+ cells for memory CD4+ T cells. CMV serostatus came from serum IgG against pp150, pp28, p38, p52. Sequenced by immunoSEQ multiplex PCR; TCRdb stores in-frame clones only, minus some. The sample records about 42,000 clones, just under 80% being singletons. Details on this clone: Antigen: not known.

The study's findings and limits: A US-trained random forest predicted CMV serostatus with median AUC around 0.93.

The CDR3 is 16 amino acids. V lost 1 base and J 5 bases, leaving 16 bases between the germline ends. Per germline, CDR1 SGHRS and CDR2 YFSETQ. The J gene is TRBJ1-5, the V gene TRBV5-1; D may be TRBD1 (5 bases). The sample taken for sequencing was memory CD4+ T cells from blood. This TCR was sampled from an adult in good health and CMV-seronegative. DNA for the CDR3: TGCGCCAGCAGCTTGTCCGGGGGGGGTAACGATCAGCCCCAGCATTTT. Its translation: CASSLSGGGNDQPQHF. Full variable domain (missing parts from reference TRBV5-1 and TRBJ1-5): KAGVTQTPRYLIKTRGQQVTLSCSPISGHRSVSWYQQTPGQGLQFLFEYFSETQRNKGNFPGRFSGRQFSNSRSEMNVSTLELGDSALYLCASSLSGGGNDQPQHFGDGTRLSIL.